The T cell receptor beta chain under discussion was sequenced for a study of cytomegalovirus exposure and HLA in healthy donors. The PCR had 60 Vbeta and 13 Jbeta primers. TCRdb's copy holds only in-frame clones and misses some; the assay was immunoSEQ multiplex PCR. The profile shows approximately 150,000 clones, over 60% of them singletons. Sequencing used PBMCs. The TCR sequence derives from a man aged 40-55 years in good health and CMV-seropositive.

CDR3 residues: CASTPLRAARGEPQHF. The CDR3 DNA reads TGTGCCAGCACCCCTTTACGTGCGGCTCGGGGGGAGCCCCAGCATTTT. The V gene is TRBV28, the J gene TRBJ1-5, with D possibly TRBD1 on 5 matching bases. This CDR3 spans 16 amino acids. Per germline, CDR1 MDHEN and CDR2 SYDVKM. Trimming stripped 7 bases from V and 8 bases from J, with 24 bases between.